The clone carrying this T cell receptor (beta chain) was seen a handful of times. The V and J ends lost 5 bases and 6 bases respectively, with 13 bases between them. Germline V CDR1 and CDR2: MDHEN, SYDVKM. The CDR3 has 13 residues. The data originate from a study of beta chain features in type 1 diabetes. Every bit of the isolated RNA underwent reverse transcription, so sequencing read expressed TCRB transcripts. Sequenced by immunoSEQ multiplex PCR; TCRdb stores in-frame clones only, minus some. The repertoire holds more than 150,000 clones, with approximately 8.4% as singletons. The sequenced sample consisted of central memory CD4+ T cells from blood. The rearrangement links TRBV28 to TRBJ1-2, with a tentative D call TRBD1 (6 bases). The receptor comes from a woman younger than 30 in good health. The CDR3 nucleotides are TGTGCCAGCAGTATGACAGGATACCATGGCTACACCTTC. Translating it yields CASSMTGYHGYTF.